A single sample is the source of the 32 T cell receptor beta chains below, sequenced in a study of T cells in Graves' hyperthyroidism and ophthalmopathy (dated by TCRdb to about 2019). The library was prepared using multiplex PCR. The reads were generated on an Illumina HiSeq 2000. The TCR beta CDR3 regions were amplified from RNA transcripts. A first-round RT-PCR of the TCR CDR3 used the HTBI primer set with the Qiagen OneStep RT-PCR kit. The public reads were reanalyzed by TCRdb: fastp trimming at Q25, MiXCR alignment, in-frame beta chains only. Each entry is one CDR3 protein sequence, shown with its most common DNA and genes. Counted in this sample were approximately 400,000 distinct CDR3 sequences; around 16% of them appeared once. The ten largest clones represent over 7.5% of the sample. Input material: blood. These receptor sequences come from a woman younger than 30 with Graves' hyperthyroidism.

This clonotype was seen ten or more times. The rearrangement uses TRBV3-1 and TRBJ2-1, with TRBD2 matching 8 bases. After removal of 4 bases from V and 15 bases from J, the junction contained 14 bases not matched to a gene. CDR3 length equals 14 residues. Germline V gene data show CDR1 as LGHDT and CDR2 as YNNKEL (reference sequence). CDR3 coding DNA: TGTGCCAGCAGCCCTAGGCCGGGACTAGGTTCCAGGTTCTTC. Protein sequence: CASSPRPGLGSRFF.

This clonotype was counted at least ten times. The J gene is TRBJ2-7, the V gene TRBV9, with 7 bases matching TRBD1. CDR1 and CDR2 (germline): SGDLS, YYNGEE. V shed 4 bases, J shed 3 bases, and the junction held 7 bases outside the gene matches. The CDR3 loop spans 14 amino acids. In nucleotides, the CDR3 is TGTGCCAGCAGCCCGCGACAGGGCTACTACGAGCAGTACTTC. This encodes CASSPRQGYYEQYF.

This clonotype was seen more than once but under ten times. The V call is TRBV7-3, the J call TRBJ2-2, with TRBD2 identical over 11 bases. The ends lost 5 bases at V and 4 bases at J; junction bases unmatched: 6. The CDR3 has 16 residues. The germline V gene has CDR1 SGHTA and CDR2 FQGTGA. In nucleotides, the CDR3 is TGTGCCAGCAGCGTAGCGGGAGGGCTTGGCACCGGGGAGCTGTTTTTT. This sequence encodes CASSVAGGLGTGELFF.

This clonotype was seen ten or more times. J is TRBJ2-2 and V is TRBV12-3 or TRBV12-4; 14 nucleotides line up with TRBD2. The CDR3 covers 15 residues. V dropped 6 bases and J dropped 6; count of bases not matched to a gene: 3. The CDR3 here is CASSKTSGRAGELFF. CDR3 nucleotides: TGTGCCAGCAGCAAGACTAGCGGGAGGGCCGGGGAGCTGTTTTTT.

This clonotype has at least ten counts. The CDR3 here is CASSSRQNTEAFF. The DNA of the CDR3 is TGTGCCAGCAGTTCCCGACAGAACACTGAAGCTTTCTTT. The gene calls are TRBV12-3 or TRBV12-4 and TRBJ1-1; D gene uncertain. There are 13 residues in the CDR3. V lost 4 bases and J lost 1, with 7 bases in between.

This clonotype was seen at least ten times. CDR3: CASSPAGRQPQHF. The CDR3 nucleotides read TGTGCCAGCAGTCCTGCTGGCCGGCAGCCCCAGCATTTT. The J gene is TRBJ1-5, the V gene TRBV12-3 or TRBV12-4; D unresolved. Deletions cut 5 bases from V and 7 bases from J, with 12 bases between. The CDR3 has 13 amino acids.

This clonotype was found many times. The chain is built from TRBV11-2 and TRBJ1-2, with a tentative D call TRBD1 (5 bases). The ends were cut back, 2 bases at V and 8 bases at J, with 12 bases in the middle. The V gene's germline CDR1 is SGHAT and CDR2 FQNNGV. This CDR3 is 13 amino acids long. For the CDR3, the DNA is TGTGCCAGCAGCTTATCGTGGGGGGAAGGCTACACCTTC. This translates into CASSLSWGEGYTF.

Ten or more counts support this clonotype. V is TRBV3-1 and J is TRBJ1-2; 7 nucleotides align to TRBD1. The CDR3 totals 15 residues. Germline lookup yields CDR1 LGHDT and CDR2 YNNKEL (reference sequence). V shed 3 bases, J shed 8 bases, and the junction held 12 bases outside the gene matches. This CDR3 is CASSHAGTAGSGYTF. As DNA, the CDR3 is TGTGCCAGCAGCCACGCGGGGACAGCAGGTAGCGGCTACACCTTC.

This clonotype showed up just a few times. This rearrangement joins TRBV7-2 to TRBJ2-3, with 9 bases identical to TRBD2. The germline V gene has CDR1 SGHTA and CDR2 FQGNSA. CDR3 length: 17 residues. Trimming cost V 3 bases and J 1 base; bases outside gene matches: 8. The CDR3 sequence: CASSFGGGASGTDTQYF. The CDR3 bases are TGTGCCAGCAGCTTCGGCGGGGGGGCCTCCGGCACAGATACGCAGTATTTT.

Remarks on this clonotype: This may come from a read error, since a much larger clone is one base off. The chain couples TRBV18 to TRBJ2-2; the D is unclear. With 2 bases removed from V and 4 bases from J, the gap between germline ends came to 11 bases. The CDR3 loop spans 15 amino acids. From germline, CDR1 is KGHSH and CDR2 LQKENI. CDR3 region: CASSPIRYITGELFF. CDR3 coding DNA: TGTGCCAGCTCACCAATTAGGTATATCACCGGGGAGCTGTTTTTT.

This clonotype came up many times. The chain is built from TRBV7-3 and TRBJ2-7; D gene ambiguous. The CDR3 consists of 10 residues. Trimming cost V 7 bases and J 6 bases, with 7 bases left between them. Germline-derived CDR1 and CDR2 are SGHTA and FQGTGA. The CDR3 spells CASTGPEQYF. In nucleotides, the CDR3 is TGTGCCAGCACCGGACCCGAGCAGTACTTC.

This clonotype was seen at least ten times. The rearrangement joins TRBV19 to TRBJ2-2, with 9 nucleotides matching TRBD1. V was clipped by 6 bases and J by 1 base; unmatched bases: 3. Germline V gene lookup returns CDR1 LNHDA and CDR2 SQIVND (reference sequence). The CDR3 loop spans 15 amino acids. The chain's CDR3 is CASRAGQGNTGELFF. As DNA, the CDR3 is TGTGCCAGTAGGGCGGGACAGGGGAACACCGGGGAGCTGTTTTTT.

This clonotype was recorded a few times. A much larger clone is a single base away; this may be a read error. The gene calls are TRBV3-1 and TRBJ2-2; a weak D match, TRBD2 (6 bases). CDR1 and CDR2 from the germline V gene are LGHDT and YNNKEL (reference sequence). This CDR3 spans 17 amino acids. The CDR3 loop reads CASSQVLTSTNTGEPFF. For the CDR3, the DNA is TGTGCCAGCAGCCAAGTACTGACTAGTACGAACACCGGGGAGCCGTTTTTT.

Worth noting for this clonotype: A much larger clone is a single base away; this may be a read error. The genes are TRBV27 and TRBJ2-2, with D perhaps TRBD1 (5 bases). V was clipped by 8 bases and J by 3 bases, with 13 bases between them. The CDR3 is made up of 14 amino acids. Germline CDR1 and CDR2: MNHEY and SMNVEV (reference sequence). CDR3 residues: CASRSLRDTGELFF. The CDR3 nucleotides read TGTGCCAGCCGATCACTCAGGGACACCGGGGAGCTGTTTTTT.

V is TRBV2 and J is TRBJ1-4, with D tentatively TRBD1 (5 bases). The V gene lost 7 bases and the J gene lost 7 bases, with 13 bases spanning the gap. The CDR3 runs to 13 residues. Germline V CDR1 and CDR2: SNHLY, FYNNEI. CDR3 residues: CASKGQGGEKLFF. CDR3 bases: TGTGCCAGCAAAGGGCAGGGTGGTGAAAAACTGTTTTTT.

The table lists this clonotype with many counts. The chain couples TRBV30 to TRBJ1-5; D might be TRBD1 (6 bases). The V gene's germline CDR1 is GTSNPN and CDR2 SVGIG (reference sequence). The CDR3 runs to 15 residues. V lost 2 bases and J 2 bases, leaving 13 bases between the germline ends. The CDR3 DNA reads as TGTGCCTGGAGTTGGGGCTCAGGGGGCAATCAGCCCCAGCATTTT. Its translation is CAWSWGSGGNQPQHF.

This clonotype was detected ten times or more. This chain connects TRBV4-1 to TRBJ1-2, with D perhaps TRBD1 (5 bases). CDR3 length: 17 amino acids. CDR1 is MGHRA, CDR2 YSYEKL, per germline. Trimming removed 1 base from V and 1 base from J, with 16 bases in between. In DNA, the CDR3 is TGCGCCAGCAGCCAAGGACCCCCCAGGGCTCTTAACTATGGCTACACCTTC. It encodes CASSQGPPRALNYGYTF.

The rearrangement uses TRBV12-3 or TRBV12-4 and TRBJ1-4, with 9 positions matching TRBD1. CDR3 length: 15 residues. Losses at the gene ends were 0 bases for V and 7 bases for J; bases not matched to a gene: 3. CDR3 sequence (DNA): TGTGCCAGCAGTTTAGCAGGGACAGGGAGTGAAAAACTGTTTTTT. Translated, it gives CASSLAGTGSEKLFF.

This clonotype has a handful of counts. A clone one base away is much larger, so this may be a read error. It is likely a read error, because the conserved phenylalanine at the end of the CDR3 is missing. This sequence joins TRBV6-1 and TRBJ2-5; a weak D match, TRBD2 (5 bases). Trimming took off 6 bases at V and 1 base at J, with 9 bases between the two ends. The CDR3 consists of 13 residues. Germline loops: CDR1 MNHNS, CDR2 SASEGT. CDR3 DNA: TGTGCCAGCAGGGCTAGCACCCAAGAGACCCAGTACCTC. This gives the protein CASRASTQETQYL.

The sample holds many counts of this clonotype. CDR3 sequence (DNA): TGTGCCAGCAGCTTAGTAGGGCAGGTCAATGAGCAGTTCTTC. Residues: CASSLVGQVNEQFF. V usage is TRBV7-9 and J usage is TRBJ2-1; unclear D gene. Between the trimmed V and J ends, which lost 1 base and 6 bases, there was a span of 10 bases. CDR1 is SEHNR and CDR2 is FQNEAQ in the germline V gene (reference sequence). CDR3 length: 14 residues.

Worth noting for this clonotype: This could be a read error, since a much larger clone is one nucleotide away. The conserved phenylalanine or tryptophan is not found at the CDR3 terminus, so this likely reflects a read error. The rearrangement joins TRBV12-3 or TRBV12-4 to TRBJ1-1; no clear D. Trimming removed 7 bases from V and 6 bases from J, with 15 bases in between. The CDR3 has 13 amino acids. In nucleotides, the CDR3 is TGTGCCAGCATCATCACCTGGGGTTCTGAAGCTTTCCTT. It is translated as CASIITWGSEAFL.

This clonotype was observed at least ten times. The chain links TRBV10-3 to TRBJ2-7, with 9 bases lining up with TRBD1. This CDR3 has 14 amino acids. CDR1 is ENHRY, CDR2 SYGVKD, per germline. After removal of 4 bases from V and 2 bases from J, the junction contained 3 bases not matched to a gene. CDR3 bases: TGTGCCATCAGTGCGGGACAGGGTCCCTACGAGCAGTACTTC. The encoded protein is CAISAGQGPYEQYF.

CDR3 residues: CASSIGQGRYNEQFF. CDR3 coding DNA: TGCGCCAGCAGCATCGGACAGGGACGGTACAATGAGCAGTTCTTC. This rearrangement joins TRBV5-1 to TRBJ2-1, with 8 bases that match TRBD1. V was clipped by 4 bases and J by 4 bases; unmatched bases: 7. CDR1 SGHRS and CDR2 YFSETQ come from the germline V gene. This CDR3 contains 15 residues.

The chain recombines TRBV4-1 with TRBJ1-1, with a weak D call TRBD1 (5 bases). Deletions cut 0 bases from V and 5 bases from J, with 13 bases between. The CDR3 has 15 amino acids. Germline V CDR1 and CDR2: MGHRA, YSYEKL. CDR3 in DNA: TGCGCCAGCAGCCAAGAGGCGGCGGGGGGGACTGAAGCTTTCTTT. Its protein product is CASSQEAAGGTEAFF.

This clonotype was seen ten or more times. The CDR3 loop is CASSLAGTNTEAFF. The CDR3 nucleotides are TGCGCCAGCAGCTTGGCGGGAACGAACACTGAAGCTTTCTTT. The chain couples TRBV5-1 to TRBJ1-1; D not resolved. The CDR3 has 14 amino acids. The germline V and J ends were trimmed by 0 bases and 1 base, with 7 bases remaining between them. In germline, CDR1 is SGHRS, CDR2 YFSETQ.

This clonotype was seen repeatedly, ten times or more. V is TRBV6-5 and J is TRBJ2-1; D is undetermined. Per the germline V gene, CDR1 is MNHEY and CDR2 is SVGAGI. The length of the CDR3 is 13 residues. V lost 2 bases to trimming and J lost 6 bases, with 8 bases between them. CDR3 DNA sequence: TGTGCCAGCAGTTACCCCCAATCCAATGAGCAGTTCTTC. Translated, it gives CASSYPQSNEQFF.

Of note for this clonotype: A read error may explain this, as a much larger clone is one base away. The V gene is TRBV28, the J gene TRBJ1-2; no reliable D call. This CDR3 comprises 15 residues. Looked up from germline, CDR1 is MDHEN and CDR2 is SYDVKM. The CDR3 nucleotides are TGTGCCAGCAGTTTATCTGGAGGGCCGAACTATGGCCACACCTTC. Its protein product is CASSLSGGPNYGHTF.

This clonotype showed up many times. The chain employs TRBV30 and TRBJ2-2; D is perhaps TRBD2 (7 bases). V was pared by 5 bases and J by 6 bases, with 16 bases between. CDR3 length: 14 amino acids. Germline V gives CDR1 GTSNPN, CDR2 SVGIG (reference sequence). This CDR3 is CAWSLGGGPGELFF. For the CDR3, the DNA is TGTGCCTGGTCTCTAGGGGGAGGGCCCGGGGAGCTGTTTTTT.

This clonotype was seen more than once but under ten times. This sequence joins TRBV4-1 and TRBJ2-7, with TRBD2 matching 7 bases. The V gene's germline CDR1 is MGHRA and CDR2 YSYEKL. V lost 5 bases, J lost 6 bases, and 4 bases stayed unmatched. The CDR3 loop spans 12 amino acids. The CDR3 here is CASSTGGSEQYF. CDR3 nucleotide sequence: TGCGCCAGCAGCACCGGGGGGTCCGAGCAGTACTTC.

CDR3 amino acids: CASSLSPVTEAFF. The CDR3 DNA reads TGTGCCAGCAGCTTATCCCCCGTCACTGAAGCTTTCTTT. J is TRBJ1-1 and V is TRBV7-2; D gene ambiguous. The CDR3 runs 13 residues. The germline CDR1 and CDR2 sequences are SGHTA and FQGNSA. V dropped 2 bases and J dropped 4 bases, with 8 bases sitting between them.

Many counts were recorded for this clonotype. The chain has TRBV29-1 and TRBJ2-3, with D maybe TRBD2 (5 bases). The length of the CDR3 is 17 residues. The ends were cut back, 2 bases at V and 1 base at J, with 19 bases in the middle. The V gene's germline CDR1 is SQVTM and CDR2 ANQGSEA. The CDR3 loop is CSVEPQPKSGGTDTQYF. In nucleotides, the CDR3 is TGCAGCGTTGAACCTCAACCGAAATCCGGGGGCACAGATACGCAGTATTTT.

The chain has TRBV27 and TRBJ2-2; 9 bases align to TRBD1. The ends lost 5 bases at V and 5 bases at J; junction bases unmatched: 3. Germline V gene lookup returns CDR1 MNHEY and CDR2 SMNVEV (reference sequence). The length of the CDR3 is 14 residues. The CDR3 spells CASSMDRGTGELFF. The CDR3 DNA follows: TGTGCCAGCAGTATGGACAGGGGAACCGGGGAGCTGTTTTTT.